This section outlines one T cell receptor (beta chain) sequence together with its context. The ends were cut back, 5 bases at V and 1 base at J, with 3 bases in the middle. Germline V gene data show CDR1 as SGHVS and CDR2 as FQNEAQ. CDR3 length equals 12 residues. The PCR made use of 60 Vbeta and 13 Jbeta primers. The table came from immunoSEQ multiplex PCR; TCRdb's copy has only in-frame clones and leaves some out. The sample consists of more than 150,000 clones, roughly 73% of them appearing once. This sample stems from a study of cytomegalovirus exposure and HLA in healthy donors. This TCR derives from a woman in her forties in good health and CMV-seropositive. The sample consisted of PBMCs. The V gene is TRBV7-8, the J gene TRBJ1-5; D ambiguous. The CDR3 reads CASSGSNQPQHF. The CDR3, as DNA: TGTGCCAGCAGCGGCAGCAATCAGCCCCAGCATTTT.